Below are 8 T cell receptor beta chains sequenced from a single sample in a study of PD-1 blockade in mismatch repair-deficient tumors (dated by TCRdb to about 2017). Libraries were prepared through the immunoSEQ multiplex PCR assay. Drawn from immuneACCESS, this table holds only the in-frame rearrangements with V and J called that TCRdb kept. Clones are partly lost; checked studies trace under half to an unresolved V gene and leave the rest unexplained. This sample gives tens of thousands of clones in total; approximately 80% of them show up just once. The ten largest clones add up to 5% to 7% of the sample. The source material was peripheral blood, sampled 44 weeks after starting pembrolizumab. The receptor set was obtained from an adult with mismatch repair-deficient cancer.

The chain couples TRBV28 to TRBJ1-1; perhaps TRBD1 as D (5 bases). Germline-derived CDR1 and CDR2 are MDHEN and SYDVKM. Trimming removed 6 bases at V and 0 bases at J, with 11 bases between. The CDR3 covers 14 residues. The CDR3 spells CASRPGLMNTEAFF. CDR3 DNA: TGTGCCAGCAGGCCGGGACTGATGAACACTGAAGCTTTCTTT.

The chain recombines TRBV5-8 with TRBJ2-3, with 14 bases fitting TRBD2. The germline V gene encodes CDR1 SGHTS and CDR2 YDEGEE. The CDR3 runs to 18 residues. V gave up 3 bases and J gave up 1 base; unmatched junction bases: 7. Written as DNA, the CDR3 is TGTGCCAGCAGCTCCGGGACTAGCGGGGGCCTCGGCACAGATACGCAGTATTTT. It specifies CASSSGTSGGLGTDTQYF.

This chain uses TRBV10-3 with TRBJ2-7, with D possibly TRBD1 on 7 matching bases. V lost 5 bases and J lost 6, with 14 bases in between. There are 13 residues in the CDR3. Per the germline V gene, CDR1 is ENHRY and CDR2 is SYGVKD. The CDR3 sequence: CAISSKQGGEQYF. For the CDR3, the DNA is TGTGCCATCAGTTCGAAGCAGGGGGGCGAGCAGTACTTC.

This rearrangement joins TRBV7-9 to TRBJ1-1, with 7 bases fitting TRBD1. Germline CDR1 and CDR2: SEHNR and FQNEAQ (reference sequence). V lost 1 base, J lost 4 bases, and 0 bases stayed unmatched. The CDR3 is 13 residues long. Here the CDR3 reads CASSLGTGTEAFF. In DNA form, the CDR3 reads TGTGCCAGCAGCTTAGGGACAGGCACTGAAGCTTTCTTT.

The J gene is TRBJ2-3, the V gene TRBV11-3; TRBD1 agrees at 7 bases. The CDR3 spans 15 residues. With V trimmed by 2 bases and J by 3 bases, 5 bases remained unmatched. CDR1 SGHNT and CDR2 YENEEA come from the germline V gene. The CDR3, as DNA: TGTGCCAGCAGCTTAAGTACAGGGGTGACAGATACGCAGTATTTT. It encodes CASSLSTGVTDTQYF.

In its sample, this clone was seen a few times. V usage is TRBV7-9 and J usage is TRBJ1-2; tentative D call: TRBD1 (6 bases). V was cut by 5 bases and J by 8 bases, with 12 bases left in between. Germline-derived CDR1 and CDR2 are SEHNR and FQNEAQ (reference sequence). The CDR3 length is 12 residues. CDR3 protein: CASSTDSPGYTF. Written as DNA, the CDR3 is TGTGCCAGCAGCACGGACAGTCCGGGCTACACCTTC.

The chain carries TRBV7-2 and TRBJ2-5, with 7 bases aligning to TRBD2. J gave up 3 bases and V 3 bases, and 4 bases lay outside the gene matches. The CDR3 covers 14 residues. Looked up from germline, CDR1 is SGHTA and CDR2 is FQGNSA. The CDR3 here is CASSLQGTKETQYF. In DNA, the CDR3 is TGTGCCAGCAGCTTGCAAGGGACTAAAGAGACCCAGTACTTC.

V and J are TRBV11-3 and TRBJ2-2, with D uncertain. This CDR3 is 17 amino acids long. Trimming left V 5 bases short and J 4 bases short, with 20 bases between. Germline V gene lookup returns CDR1 SGHNT and CDR2 YENEEA. CDR3 region: CASSLEIRLGGTGELFF. In nucleotides, the CDR3 is TGTGCCAGCAGCCTCGAAATCAGGTTGGGTGGCACCGGGGAGCTGTTTTTT.